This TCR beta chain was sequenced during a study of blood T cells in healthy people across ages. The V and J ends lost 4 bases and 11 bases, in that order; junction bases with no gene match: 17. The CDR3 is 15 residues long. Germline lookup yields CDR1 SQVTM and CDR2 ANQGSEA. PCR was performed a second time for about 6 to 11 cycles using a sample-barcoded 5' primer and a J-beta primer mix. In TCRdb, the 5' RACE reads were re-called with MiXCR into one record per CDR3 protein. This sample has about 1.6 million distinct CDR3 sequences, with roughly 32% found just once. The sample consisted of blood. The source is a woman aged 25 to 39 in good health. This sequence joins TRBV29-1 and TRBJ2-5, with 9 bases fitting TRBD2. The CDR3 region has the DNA TGCAGCGTTGCTTTAGCGGGGGCGTCTATGAATGAGCAGTACTTC. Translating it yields CSVALAGASMNEQYF.